The 11 T cell receptor beta chains in this list originate from one sample, sequenced in a study of regulatory T cells in long-lasting Graves disease. Stated time point: newly diagnosed GD, antithyroid drugs for less than 3 months. Making the TCR library involved RNA that had been extracted from PBMCs. CDR3-region Arm-PCR and iRepertoire HTBI primers produced the TCR beta libraries. TCRdb reprocessed the multiplex PCR reads with MiXCR, giving one entry per CDR3 protein. The table includes around 250,000 distinct CDR3 sequences, around 18% detected once. The same data also contributed to another study, on T cells in Graves' hyperthyroidism and ophthalmopathy.

This material consisted of peripheral blood mononuclear cells (PBMCs), taken at new diagnosis, from a patient treated with antithyroid drugs. These receptor sequences come from a young woman with Graves disease.

This clonotype was seen ten or more times. The chain couples TRBV29-1 to TRBJ1-2; 8 nucleotides agree with TRBD1. With 3 bases clipped from V and 3 bases from J, the junction kept 6 bases outside the gene matches. The CDR3 is made up of 14 amino acids. CDR1 is SQVTM and CDR2 is ANQGSEA in the germline V gene. CDR3 nucleotide sequence: TGCAGCGTTGAGGCACCGGGACAGGACTATGGCTACACCTTC. Encoded protein: CSVEAPGQDYGYTF.

This clonotype has at least ten counts. This rearrangement joins TRBV11-2 to TRBJ2-7; TRBD1 agrees at 8 bases. The CDR3 is 15 amino acids. Per germline, CDR1 SGHAT and CDR2 FQNNGV. J was trimmed by 2 bases and V by 3 bases; bases with no gene match: 6. The CDR3 spells CASSLDRDRPYEQYF. In DNA form, the CDR3 reads TGTGCCAGCAGCTTGGACCGGGACAGGCCCTACGAGCAGTACTTC.

This clonotype was counted many times. The J gene is TRBJ2-1, the V gene TRBV7-6; no firm D call. The CDR3 is 15 amino acids. Germline V gene lookup returns CDR1 SGHVS and CDR2 FNYEAQ. Trimming stripped 5 bases from V and 4 bases from J, with 15 bases between. DNA of the CDR3: TGTGCCAGCAGCACCCGAGAGGTCGGGTACAATGAGCAGTTCTTC. As protein: CASSTREVGYNEQFF.

This clonotype was counted ten times or more. The V gene is TRBV4-1, the J gene TRBJ1-1, with 7 positions matching TRBD1. Germline V gene lookup returns CDR1 MGHRA and CDR2 YSYEKL. V shed 2 bases, J shed 4 bases, and the junction held 4 bases outside the gene matches. The CDR3 covers 14 residues. CDR3 coding DNA: TGCGCCAGCAGCCAACAGGACAGGTCCACTGAAGCTTTCTTT. It specifies CASSQQDRSTEAFF.

This clonotype has a single count. J is TRBJ2-6 and V is TRBV20-1; D uncertain. The CDR3 length is 15 residues. V was clipped by 0 bases and J by 0 bases, with 6 bases between them. Germline lookup yields CDR1 DFQATT and CDR2 SNEGSKA (reference sequence). This chain's CDR3 is CSARDLGSGANVLTF. In DNA form, the CDR3 reads TGCAGTGCTAGAGATTTAGGCTCTGGGGCCAACGTCCTGACTTTC.

This clonotype occurred many times. This chain connects TRBV20-1 to TRBJ2-1; D possibly uses TRBD1 or TRBD2 (6 bases each). Trimming stripped 6 bases from V and 7 bases from J, with 25 bases between. Germline CDR1 is DFQATT and CDR2 is SNEGSKA (reference sequence). This CDR3 has 16 residues. CDR3 sequence reads: CSAPGRGQGYSNEQFF. The CDR3 DNA reads TGCAGTGCCCCCGGTCGGGGGCAGGGTTATAGTAATGAGCAGTTCTTC.

This clonotype occurred many times. The chain uses TRBV7-9 and TRBJ2-2; TRBD2 matches at 9 bases. The germline V gene has CDR1 SEHNR and CDR2 FQNEAQ (reference sequence). After removal of 7 bases from V and 6 bases from J, the junction contained 9 bases not matched to a gene. CDR3 size: 15 residues. CDR3 sequence: CASTPGLAWAGELFF. The CDR3 DNA reads as TGTGCCAGCACCCCGGGACTAGCTTGGGCCGGGGAGCTGTTTTTT. Drawing the rest from reference TRBV7-9 and TRBJ2-2, the complete variable domain is DTGVSQNPRHKITKRGQNVTFRCDPISEHNRLYWYRQTLGQGPEFLTYFQNEAQLEKSRLLSDRFSAERPKGSFSTLEIQRTEQGDSAMYLCASTPGLAWAGELFFGEGSRLTVL.

This clonotype was counted many times. The chain carries TRBV7-9 and TRBJ2-3, with D hard to call. Germline-derived CDR1 and CDR2 are SEHNR and FQNEAQ (reference sequence). The CDR3 sequence is 13 residues long. V lost 1 base to trimming and J lost 6 bases, with 8 bases between them. CDR3 DNA: TGTGCCAGCAGCTTAGACGGATCGGATACGCAGTATTTT. As protein: CASSLDGSDTQYF. Looking up the rest from reference TRBV7-9 and TRBJ2-3 gives the full variable domain: DTGVSQNPRHKITKRGQNVTFRCDPISEHNRLYWYRQTLGQGPEFLTYFQNEAQLEKSRLLSDRFSAERPKGSFSTLEIQRTEQGDSAMYLCASSLDGSDTQYFGPGTRLTVL.

This clonotype was detected ten times or more. The chain is built from TRBV3-1 and TRBJ2-7; D is tentatively TRBD1 or TRBD2 (5 bases each). Trimming took off 5 bases at V and 2 bases at J, with 19 bases between the two ends. The CDR3 length is 16 residues. CDR1 LGHDT and CDR2 YNNKEL come from the germline V gene (reference sequence). CDR3 nucleotides: TGTGCCAGCAGCTGGGCCCCCGGGACGTGGACCTACGAGCAGTACTTC. As protein: CASSWAPGTWTYEQYF.

This clonotype was seen many times. The junction does not match germline at one end; this may be a read error. The V call is TRBV11-1, the J call TRBJ2-7, with D possibly being TRBD1 (6 bases). The CDR3 consists of 14 residues. Per the germline V gene, CDR1 is SGHAT and CDR2 is FQDESV (reference sequence). The CDR3 DNA sequence: TGTGCCAACAGCGGCCTTGAGGGACACTACGAGCAGTACTTC. Its translation: CANSGLEGHYEQYF.

The chain combines TRBV7-2 with TRBJ2-5, with 7 bases identical to TRBD2. With V trimmed by 4 bases and J by 5 bases, 22 bases remained unmatched. The CDR3 consists of 19 residues. The germline gives CDR1 SGHTA, CDR2 FQGNSA. CDR3: CASSSAPPAGSPRRETQYF. CDR3 bases: TGTGCCAGCAGCTCAGCCCCCCCAGCGGGGTCCCCGCGGCGGGAGACCCAGTACTTC. Combining the CDR3 with reference TRBV7-2 and TRBJ2-5 gives the whole variable domain GAGVSQSPSNKVTEKGKDVELRCDPISGHTALYWYRQSLGQGLEFLIYFQGNSAPDKSGLPSDRFSAERTGGSVSTLTIQRTQQEDSAVYLCASSSAPPAGSPRRETQYFGPGTRLLVL.